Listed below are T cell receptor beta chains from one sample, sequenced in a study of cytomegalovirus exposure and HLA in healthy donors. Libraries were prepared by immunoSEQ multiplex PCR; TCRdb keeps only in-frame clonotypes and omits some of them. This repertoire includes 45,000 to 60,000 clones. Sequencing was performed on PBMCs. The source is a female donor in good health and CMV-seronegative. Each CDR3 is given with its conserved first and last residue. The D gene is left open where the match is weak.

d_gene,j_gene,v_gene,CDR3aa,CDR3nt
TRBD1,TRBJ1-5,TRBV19,CASSIGTGGGQPQHF,TGTGCCAGTAGTATCGGGACAGGGGGCGGGCAGCCCCAGCATTTT
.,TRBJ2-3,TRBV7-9,CASSLGADAHTQYF,TGTGCCAGCAGCTTAGGGGCAGACGCCCATACGCAGTATTTT
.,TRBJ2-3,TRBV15,CATSIGTLSTDTQYF,TGTGCCACCAGCATCGGGACTCTTAGCACAGATACGCAGTATTTT
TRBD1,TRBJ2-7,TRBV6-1,CASLGQGASDEQYF,TGTGCCAGCCTCGGACAGGGGGCTAGCGACGAGCAGTACTTC
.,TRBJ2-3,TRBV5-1,CASSLAGGLVRDTQYF,TGCGCCAGCAGCTTGGCTGGGGGGTTAGTGAGGGATACGCAGTATTTT
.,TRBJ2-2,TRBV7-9,CASRKQDNTGELFF,TGTGCCAGCAGAAAACAGGACAACACCGGGGAGCTGTTTTTT
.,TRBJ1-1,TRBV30,CAWSPYVGAEAFF,TGTGCCTGGAGTCCTTATGTAGGGGCTGAAGCTTTCTTT
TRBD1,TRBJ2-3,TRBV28,CASSPDRGLVTDTQYF,TGTGCCAGCAGTCCCGACAGGGGGCTAGTAACAGATACGCAGTATTTT
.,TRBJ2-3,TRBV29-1,CSGDTLRDTQYF,TGCAGCGGGGACACGCTGAGGGATACGCAGTATTTT
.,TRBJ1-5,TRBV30,CAWIYPLRSTKYNQPQHF,TGTGCCTGGATTTACCCGTTGAGATCCACGAAATACAATCAGCCCCAGCATTTT
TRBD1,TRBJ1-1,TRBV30,CAWSLLPGGHTEAFF,TGTGCCTGGAGTCTACTACCAGGGGGCCACACTGAAGCTTTCTTT
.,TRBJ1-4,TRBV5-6,CASSLAGGGLFF,TGTGCCAGCAGCTTGGCCGGGGGGGGACTGTTTTTT
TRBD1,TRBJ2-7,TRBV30,CAWSDLETGPRQYF,TGTGCCTGGAGTGACTTAGAGACAGGGCCTCGGCAGTACTTC
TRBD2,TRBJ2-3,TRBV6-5,CASSYASGGSNTQYF,TGTGCCAGCAGTTACGCTAGCGGGGGGTCAAATACGCAGTATTTT
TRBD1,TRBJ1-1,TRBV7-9,CASSFTGDQAFF,TGTGCCAGCAGCTTCACAGGGGATCAAGCTTTCTTT
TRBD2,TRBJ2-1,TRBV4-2,CASSLGLDAYNEQFF,TGTGCCAGCAGCCTTGGACTAGACGCCTACAATGAGCAGTTCTTC
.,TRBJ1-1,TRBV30,CAGSAFQGRNTEAFF,TGTGCCGGGAGTGCCTTCCAGGGGAGGAACACTGAAGCTTTCTTT
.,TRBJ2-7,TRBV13,CASSFSRGIYEQYF,TGTGCCAGCAGCTTTTCAAGGGGTATCTACGAGCAGTACTTC
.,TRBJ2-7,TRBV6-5,CASSYGEAHSYEQYF,TGTGCCAGCAGTTACGGGGAGGCCCACTCCTACGAGCAGTACTTC
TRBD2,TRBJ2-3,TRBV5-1,CASSLGLAGTDTQYF,TGCGCCAGCAGCTTAGGACTAGCGGGCACAGATACGCAGTATTTT
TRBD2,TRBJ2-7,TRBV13,CASSLGGLAGAYF,TGTGCCAGCAGCTTAGGCGGGCTAGCGGGGGCCTACTTC
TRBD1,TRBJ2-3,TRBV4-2,CASAGTGTPDTQYF,TGTGCCAGCGCCGGGACAGGGACCCCAGATACGCAGTATTTT
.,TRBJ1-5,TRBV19,CASRTHNQPQHF,TGTGCCAGTAGAACACACAATCAGCCCCAGCATTTT
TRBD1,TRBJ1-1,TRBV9,CASSTGTGMNTEAFF,TGTGCCAGCAGCACCGGGACAGGGATGAACACTGAAGCTTTCTTT
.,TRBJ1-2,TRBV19,CASSREGNTGGYTF,TGTGCCAGTAGTAGGGAGGGCAACACGGGCGGCTACACCTTC
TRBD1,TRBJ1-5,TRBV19,CASSIIAGQASNQPQHF,TGTGCCAGTAGTATAATCGCCGGACAGGCAAGCAATCAGCCCCAGCATTTT
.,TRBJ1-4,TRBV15,CATSRSVNEKLFF,TGTGCCACCAGTCGCAGCGTGAATGAAAAACTGTTTTTT
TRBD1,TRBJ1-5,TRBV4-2,CASSRQGDQPQHF,TGTGCCAGCAGCCGACAGGGTGATCAGCCCCAGCATTTT
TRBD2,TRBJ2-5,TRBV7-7,CASSLGRSSGGAQETQYF,TGTGCTAGCAGCTTAGGTCGGTCTAGCGGGGGGGCCCAGGAGACCCAGTACTTC
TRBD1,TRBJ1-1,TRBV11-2,CASGRTGMNTEAFF,TGTGCCAGCGGACGGACAGGAATGAACACTGAAGCTTTCTTT
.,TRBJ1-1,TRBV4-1,CASSQDQGSVTEAFF,TGCGCCAGCAGCCAAGATCAGGGTTCGGTCACTGAAGCTTTCTTT
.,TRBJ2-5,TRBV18,CASSPGTGQETQYF,TGTGCCAGCTCCCCCGGTACGGGGCAAGAGACCCAGTACTTC
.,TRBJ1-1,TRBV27,CASSLISGASEAFF,TGTGCCAGCAGCCTCATATCTGGGGCGTCTGAAGCTTTCTTT
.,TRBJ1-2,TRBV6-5,CASSSWGPNYGYTF,TGTGCCAGCAGTTCTTGGGGCCCTAACTATGGCTACACCTTC
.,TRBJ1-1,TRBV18,CASSLGGDTEAFF,TGTGCCAGCTCCCTTGGGGGGGATACTGAAGCTTTCTTT
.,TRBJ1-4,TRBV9,CASSVAGVGEKLFF,TGTGCCAGCAGCGTAGCAGGGGTAGGGGAAAAACTGTTTTTT
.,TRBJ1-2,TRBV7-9,CASSPGTNYGYTF,TGTGCCAGCAGCCCCGGGACAAACTATGGCTACACCTTC
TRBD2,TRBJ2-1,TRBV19,CASSPTSGRVGNEQFF,TGTGCCAGTAGCCCGACTAGCGGGAGGGTTGGGAATGAGCAGTTCTTC
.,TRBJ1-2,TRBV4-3,CASSQDSRTTNYGYTF,TGCGCCAGCAGCCAAGATAGCCGTACAACTAACTATGGCTACACCTTC
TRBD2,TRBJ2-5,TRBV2,CASSPGAGGPETQYF,TGTGCCAGCAGCCCAGGGGCGGGGGGGCCAGAGACCCAGTACTTC
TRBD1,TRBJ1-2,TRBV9,CASSGRTGSFYGYTF,TGTGCCAGCAGCGGGAGGACAGGGAGTTTCTATGGCTACACCTTC
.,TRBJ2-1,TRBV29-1,CSVVGRGNHNEQFF,TGCAGCGTTGTGGGCCGCGGGAACCACAATGAGCAGTTCTTC